Below, one TCR beta chain is given with its context. This sample is part of a study of blood T cell repertoires in COVID-19. Study details: Donors in the United States, Italy and Spain gave samples during acute or convalescent COVID-19.

The CDR3 covers 15 residues. Germline V gives CDR1 SGHVS, CDR2 FQNEAQ. V lost 5 bases and J 4 bases, leaving 18 bases between the germline ends. Per the original methods: Reference gene primer amplification in the assay estimated nucleated cell counts. Repertoires were generated with immunoSEQ multiplex PCR, while TCRdb's copy carries only in-frame clones and drops some. V and J calls plus clone size are reproduced from that table; the DNA served to infer D and trimming. The table has about 90,000 clones, more than 85% seen once. The rearrangement joins TRBV7-8 to TRBJ2-7; D may be TRBD1 (6 bases). Sample: peripheral blood. The receptor's source is a human donor with active COVID-19. The donor label of this sample is uncertain. CDR3 bases: TGTGCCAGCAGCCCCCTCCGGGCAGGGGAGTACGAGCAGTACTTC. As protein: CASSPLRAGEYEQYF.